These 31 T cell receptor beta chains share one sample of origin, sequenced in a study of CD8+ T cells in alopecia areata. Reverse transcribed after extraction, RNA yielded cDNA as the sequencing template. Measured with immunoSEQ multiplex PCR; TCRdb has only the in-frame clones, and not every one. The table shows some 210,000 clones, with 50% to 60% occurring only once. The sequencing here drew on CD4+ T cells sorted from blood, taken at week 0. All receptors derive from a human donor with alopecia areata.

The rearrangement uses TRBV30 and TRBJ1-5; 7 bases are shared with TRBD1. Germline CDR1 and CDR2: GTSNPN and SVGIG (reference sequence). After removal of 3 bases from V and 4 bases from J, the junction contained 3 bases not matched to a gene. This CDR3 comprises 13 residues. The CDR3 region has the DNA TGTGCCTGGAGGGGACAGACAAATCAGCCCCAGCATTTT. It is translated as CAWRGQTNQPQHF.

Written as DNA, the CDR3 is TGTGCCTGGAGTGTCCGATCCTCCTCCTACAATGAGCAGTTCTTC. This codes for CAWSVRSSSYNEQFF. The chain couples TRBV30 to TRBJ2-1; no clear D. Trimming cost V 0 bases and J 0 bases, with 9 bases left between them. The CDR3 loop spans 15 amino acids. CDR1 GTSNPN and CDR2 SVGIG come from the germline V gene (reference sequence).

There are a few counts of this clone. V gene TRBV4-1 combines with J gene TRBJ2-3; 7 positions agree with TRBD2. This CDR3 has 17 amino acids. The ends lost 6 bases at V and 2 bases at J; junction bases unmatched: 14. Germline CDR1 and CDR2: MGHRA and YSYEKL. Written as DNA, the CDR3 is TGCGCCAGCAGACGGAGGTCGGGGGAGGGCCTCACAGATACGCAGTATTTT. It yields the protein CASRRRSGEGLTDTQYF.

This chain links TRBV7-9 with TRBJ2-7; maybe TRBD2 (5 bases). The CDR3 contains 15 residues. V was clipped by 1 base and J by 2 bases, with 12 bases between them. Germline CDR1 is SEHNR and CDR2 is FQNEAQ (reference sequence). As DNA, the CDR3 is TGTGCCAGCAGCTTAGGTCTCGGGGTCGCCTACGAGCAGTACTTC. Translated, it gives CASSLGLGVAYEQYF. Full variable domain (missing parts from reference TRBV7-9 and TRBJ2-7): DTGVSQNPRHKITKRGQNVTFRCDPISEHNRLYWYRQTLGQGPEFLTYFQNEAQLEKSRLLSDRFSAERPKGSFSTLEIQRTEQGDSAMYLCASSLGLGVAYEQYFGPGTRLTVT.

The chain employs TRBV6-5 and TRBJ1-5; no reliable D call. There are 12 residues in the CDR3. With 6 bases removed from V and 4 bases from J, the gap between germline ends came to 7 bases. Germline V gives CDR1 MNHEY, CDR2 SVGAGI. Here the CDR3 DNA reads TGTGCCAGCAGAATGGGGAATCAGCCCCAGCATTTT. This encodes CASRMGNQPQHF.

J is TRBJ2-1 and V is TRBV14, with D perhaps given as TRBD1 or TRBD2 (6 bases each). V shed 4 bases and J shed 5 bases, with 15 bases lying between them. Germline V gene lookup returns CDR1 SGHDN and CDR2 FVKESK. The CDR3 has 15 amino acids. The DNA of the CDR3 is TGTGCCAGCAGCCCCAGAGGGGGGCAGAACAATGAGCAGTTCTTC. Its translation: CASSPRGGQNNEQFF. The full variable domain, rest sourced from reference TRBV14 and TRBJ2-1, is EAGVTQFPSHSVIEKGQTVTLRCDPISGHDNLYWYRRVMGKEIKFLLHFVKESKQDESGMPNNRFLAERTGGTYSTLKVQPAELEDSGVYFCASSPRGGQNNEQFFGPGTRLTVL.

The chain carries TRBV25-1 and TRBJ2-5, with D tentatively TRBD2 (5 bases). This CDR3 is built from 17 residues. V lost 2 bases, J lost 1 base, and 17 bases lay in between. In germline, CDR1 is MGHDK, CDR2 SYGVNS. CDR3 amino acids: CASSELRPNRGQETQYF. The CDR3 DNA follows: TGTGCCAGCAGTGAACTACGACCCAACCGGGGCCAAGAGACCCAGTACTTC. Full variable domain (remainder filled in from reference TRBV25-1 and TRBJ2-5): EADIYQTPRYLVIGTGKKITLECSQTMGHDKMYWYQQDPGMELHLIHYSYGVNSTEKGDLSSESTVSRIRTEHFPLTLESARPSHTSQYLCASSELRPNRGQETQYFGPGTRLLVL.

This clone has just one count. This chain uses TRBV29-1 with TRBJ2-2; 9 nucleotides align to TRBD1. This CDR3 contains 18 residues. The trim removed 3 bases at V and 2 bases at J, leaving 13 bases unmatched. Germline-derived CDR1 and CDR2 are SQVTM and ANQGSEA. In DNA, the CDR3 is TGCAGCGTTGAGGGGAGTCGTGGACAGGGGTTTAACACCGGGGAGCTGTTTTTT. Protein product: CSVEGSRGQGFNTGELFF.

This sequence joins TRBV4-1 and TRBJ1-1; 7 bases match TRBD1. Looked up from germline, CDR1 is MGHRA and CDR2 is YSYEKL. The CDR3 length is 14 residues. V gave up 3 bases and J gave up 1 base; unmatched junction bases: 2. The CDR3 protein is CASSHRQGNTEAFF. The CDR3 DNA sequence: TGCGCCAGCAGCCATAGACAGGGGAACACTGAAGCTTTCTTT.

Written as DNA, the CDR3 is TGCGCCAGCAGCCCGGGCGGGACGAGCTCCTACGAGCAGTACTTC. Translation gives CASSPGGTSSYEQYF. The V gene is TRBV5-1, the J gene TRBJ2-7; possibly TRBD2 for D (6 bases). The ends were cut back, 4 bases at V and 0 bases at J, with 14 bases in the middle. CDR1 is SGHRS and CDR2 is YFSETQ in the germline V gene. The CDR3 spans 15 residues.

This clone has only a few counts. The chain joins TRBV29-1 to TRBJ2-3; 8 bases agree with TRBD1. Trimming took 6 bases from V and 3 from J; bases not matched to a gene: 11. The CDR3 has 15 residues. Germline V gene lookup returns CDR1 SQVTM and CDR2 ANQGSEA. This CDR3 is CSVPKAQGATDTQYF. As DNA, the CDR3 is TGCAGCGTCCCTAAGGCCCAGGGGGCTACAGATACGCAGTATTTT.

This rearrangement joins TRBV13 to TRBJ2-7; no clear D gene. V was shortened by 0 bases and J by 2 bases, with 11 bases between the two germline ends. The CDR3 spans 15 residues. The V gene's germline CDR1 is PRHDT and CDR2 FYEKMQ (reference sequence). The CDR3 loop is CASSLGSRPTYEQYF. CDR3 nucleotides: TGTGCCAGCAGCTTAGGGTCCAGGCCTACCTACGAGCAGTACTTC.

The chain recombines TRBV5-1 with TRBJ2-2; D gene uncertain. Germline CDR1 reads SGHRS; CDR2 reads YFSETQ. The CDR3 covers 13 residues. V lost 0 bases, J lost 5 bases, and 5 bases lay in between. CDR3 sequence: CASSLAPTGELFF. CDR3 coding DNA: TGCGCCAGCAGCTTGGCCCCGACCGGGGAGCTGTTTTTT.

This clone was observed at least ten times. This chain uses TRBV5-8 with TRBJ2-1; 10 bases agree with TRBD2. Germline loops: CDR1 SGHTS, CDR2 YDEGEE. With V trimmed by 0 bases and J by 4 bases, 4 bases remained unmatched. This CDR3 spans 16 amino acids. CDR3 in amino acids: CASSLAVSGRYNEQFF. The CDR3 nucleotides are TGTGCCAGCAGCTTGGCCGTTAGCGGGAGGTACAATGAGCAGTTCTTC.

The chain couples TRBV4-1 to TRBJ2-7, with TRBD1 matching 7 bases. Germline assignment: CDR1 MGHRA and CDR2 YSYEKL. The CDR3 has 13 amino acids. After removal of 4 bases from V and 2 bases from J, the junction contained 2 bases not matched to a gene. CDR3 nucleotides: TGCGCCAGCAGCCGTACAGGGGCCTACGAGCAGTACTTC. This gives the protein CASSRTGAYEQYF.

The rearrangement joins TRBV10-2 to TRBJ1-4; D unclear. Germline assignment: CDR1 WSHSY and CDR2 SAAADI. Trimming cost V 7 bases and J 7 bases, with 10 bases left between them. The CDR3 consists of 12 residues. CDR3 DNA: TGCGCCAGCAAGGAGGGAGGTGAAAAACTGTTTTTT. Encoded protein: CASKEGGEKLFF.

The chain combines TRBV29-1 with TRBJ1-1, with D unclear. CDR1 and CDR2 (germline): SQVTM, ANQGSEA. The V gene lost 4 bases and the J gene lost 3 bases, with 9 bases spanning the gap. The CDR3 covers 12 residues. The CDR3 spells CSVVMADTEAFF. In DNA form, the CDR3 reads TGCAGCGTTGTAATGGCCGACACTGAAGCTTTCTTT. The full variable domain, with the rest looked up from reference TRBV29-1 and TRBJ1-1, is SAVISQKPSRDICQRGTSLTIQCQVDSQVTMMFWYRQQPGQSLTLIATANQGSEATYESGFVIDKFPISRPNLTFSTLTVSNMSPEDSSIYLCSVVMADTEAFFGQGTRLTVV.

V usage is TRBV7-9 and J usage is TRBJ1-4, with 9 bases aligning to TRBD1. V was clipped by 1 base and J by 6 bases; unmatched bases: 6. Germline CDR1 reads SEHNR; CDR2 reads FQNEAQ (reference sequence). The CDR3 runs to 16 residues. CDR3 nucleotides: TGTGCCAGCAGCTTAGACCCGGGACAGGGCCATGAAAAACTGTTTTTT. Protein: CASSLDPGQGHEKLFF.

This chain connects TRBV29-1 to TRBJ2-3, with TRBD2 matching 12 bases. The CDR3 loop spans 15 amino acids. With V trimmed by 2 bases and J by 3 bases, 3 bases remained unmatched. Germline CDR1 SQVTM, CDR2 ANQGSEA. The CDR3 DNA is TGCAGCGTTGAATTCCTAGCGGGGGGGACAGATACGCAGTATTTT. It is translated as CSVEFLAGGTDTQYF.

The gene calls are TRBV30 and TRBJ1-1; D is unresolved. Trimming removed 5 bases at V and 3 bases at J, with 13 bases between. Germline lookup yields CDR1 GTSNPN and CDR2 SVGIG (reference sequence). The CDR3 is 13 residues long. Here the CDR3 DNA reads TGTGCCTGGCTCGGGCGCTGGTACACTGAAGCTTTCTTT. Translating gives CAWLGRWYTEAFF.

The chain links TRBV14 to TRBJ2-5; 8 bases map to TRBD2. Germline V gene lookup returns CDR1 SGHDN and CDR2 FVKESK. The V and J ends lost 3 bases and 5 bases, in that order; junction bases with no gene match: 8. CDR3 length: 15 amino acids. CDR3: CASSQVGLAGETQYF. In nucleotides, the CDR3 is TGTGCCAGCAGCCAGGTCGGACTAGCTGGGGAGACCCAGTACTTC.

A few counts support this clone. The chain employs TRBV7-8 and TRBJ1-2; 9 positions match TRBD1. V lost 5 bases, J lost 8 bases, and 12 bases stayed unmatched. Per germline, CDR1 SGHVS and CDR2 FQNEAQ. The CDR3 has 15 amino acids. CDR3 DNA sequence: TGTGCCAGCAGCCCCTCGGGACAGGGACTGGAGGGCTACACCTTC. Translation gives CASSPSGQGLEGYTF.

The chain is built from TRBV5-1 and TRBJ2-1; D uncertain. Between the trimmed V and J ends, which lost 2 bases and 4 bases, there was a span of 7 bases. Germline values: CDR1 SGHRS, CDR2 YFSETQ. The CDR3 totals 13 residues. DNA of the CDR3: TGCGCCAGCAGCTTCGGCCAATACAATGAGCAGTTCTTC. Protein sequence: CASSFGQYNEQFF.

The chain has TRBV5-4 and TRBJ2-5; D is perhaps TRBD1 or TRBD2 (5 bases each). CDR1 and CDR2 from the germline V gene are SGHNT and YYREEE (reference sequence). V was clipped by 5 bases and J by 0 bases, with 14 bases between them. The CDR3 runs to 15 residues. The CDR3: CASRRGRGNQETQYF. In DNA form, the CDR3 reads TGTGCCAGCAGACGGGGACGAGGAAACCAAGAGACCCAGTACTTC.

This clone was picked up many times. This chain joins TRBV18 and TRBJ1-1; 7 bases match TRBD1. The germline V gene encodes CDR1 KGHSH and CDR2 LQKENI. The J segment lost 2 bases and the V segment lost 6 bases, leaving 6 bases of the junction unmatched. CDR3 length: 14 amino acids. This CDR3 reads CASSNAGGNTEAFF. CDR3 bases: TGTGCCAGCTCCAACGCAGGGGGTAACACTGAAGCTTTCTTT.

A few counts support this clone. The chain has TRBV30 and TRBJ2-1; D is ambiguous. Germline V gene lookup returns CDR1 GTSNPN and CDR2 SVGIG (reference sequence). This CDR3 is 13 amino acids long. Trimming shortened V by 3 bases and J by 2 bases, and 8 bases separated the two germline ends. CDR3 amino acids: CAWSRQTYNEQFF. DNA for the CDR3: TGTGCCTGGAGCCGGCAAACCTACAATGAGCAGTTCTTC.

This sequence joins TRBV7-2 and TRBJ2-1; D unclear. This CDR3 is 16 amino acids long. Germline CDR1 reads SGHTA; CDR2 reads FQGNSA. V was cut by 5 bases and J by 7 bases, with 21 bases left in between. The CDR3: CASSQQSGFLGNEQFF. CDR3 DNA: TGTGCCAGCAGCCAACAATCGGGCTTCCTCGGGAATGAGCAGTTCTTC.

The CDR3 loop reads CASSSPQGAGGYTF. The CDR3 coding sequence is TGTGCCAGCAGCTCACCCCAGGGGGCCGGTGGCTACACCTTC. The rearrangement uses TRBV7-9 and TRBJ1-2; 8 bases are shared with TRBD1. There are 14 residues in the CDR3. Germline assignment: CDR1 SEHNR and CDR2 FQNEAQ (reference sequence). V lost 4 bases and J lost 7; bases outside the gene matches: 8.

The genes are TRBV30 and TRBJ2-1, with 10 bases fitting TRBD2. The CDR3 has 15 amino acids. Germline CDR1 GTSNPN, CDR2 SVGIG (reference sequence). With 4 bases clipped from V and 2 bases from J, the junction kept 5 bases outside the gene matches. The CDR3 DNA sequence: TGTGCCTGGACATCCGGGACTAGCGCCTACAATGAGCAGTTCTTC. Translation: CAWTSGTSAYNEQFF.

The gene calls are TRBV6-1 and TRBJ2-7; tentatively, D is TRBD2 (5 bases). The CDR3 consists of 14 residues. The germline gives CDR1 MNHNS, CDR2 SASEGT. Trimming left V 6 bases short and J 2 bases short, with 14 bases between. The CDR3 DNA follows: TGTGCCAGCAGAGGGAGAGGCGCTGCCTACGAGCAGTACTTC. It encodes CASRGRGAAYEQYF.

This clone has more than one count but fewer than ten. V and J are TRBV2 and TRBJ1-3; D gene ambiguous. Germline V gene lookup returns CDR1 SNHLY and CDR2 FYNNEI. The ends were cut back, 5 bases at V and 9 bases at J, with 14 bases in the middle. The length of the CDR3 is 13 residues. CDR3 in DNA: TGTGCCAGCAGTAGGACCGGCCGTAGCACCATATATTTT. Its protein is CASSRTGRSTIYF.